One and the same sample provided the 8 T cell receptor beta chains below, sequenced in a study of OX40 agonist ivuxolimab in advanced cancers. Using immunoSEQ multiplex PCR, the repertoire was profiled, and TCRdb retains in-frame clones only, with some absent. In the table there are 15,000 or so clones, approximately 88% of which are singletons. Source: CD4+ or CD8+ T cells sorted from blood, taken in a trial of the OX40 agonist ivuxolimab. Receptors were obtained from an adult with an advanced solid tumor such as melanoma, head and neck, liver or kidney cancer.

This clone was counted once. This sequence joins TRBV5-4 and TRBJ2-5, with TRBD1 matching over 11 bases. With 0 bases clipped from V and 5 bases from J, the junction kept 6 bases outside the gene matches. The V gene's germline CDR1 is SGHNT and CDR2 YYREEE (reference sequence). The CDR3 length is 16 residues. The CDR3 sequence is CASSLAGQGARETQYF. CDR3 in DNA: TGTGCCAGCAGCTTGGCCGGACAGGGGGCGCGGGAGACCCAGTACTTC.

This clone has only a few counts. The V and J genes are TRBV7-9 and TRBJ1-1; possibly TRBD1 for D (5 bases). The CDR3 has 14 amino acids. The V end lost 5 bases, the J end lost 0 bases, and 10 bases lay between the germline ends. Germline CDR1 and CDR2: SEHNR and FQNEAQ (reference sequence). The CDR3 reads CASSRDGLNTEAFF. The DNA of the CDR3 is TGTGCCAGCAGCCGGGACGGATTGAACACTGAAGCTTTCTTT.

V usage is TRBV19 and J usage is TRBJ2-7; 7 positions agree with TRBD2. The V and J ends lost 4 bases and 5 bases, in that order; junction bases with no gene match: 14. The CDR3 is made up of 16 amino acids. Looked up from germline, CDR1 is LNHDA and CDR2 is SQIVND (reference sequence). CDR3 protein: CASSSVPGGVKNEQYF. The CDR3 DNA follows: TGTGCCAGTAGTAGCGTTCCGGGAGGCGTAAAAAACGAGCAGTACTTC.

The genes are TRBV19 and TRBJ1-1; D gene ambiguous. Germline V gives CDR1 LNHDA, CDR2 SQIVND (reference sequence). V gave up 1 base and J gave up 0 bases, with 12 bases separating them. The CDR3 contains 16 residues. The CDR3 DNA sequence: TGTGCCAGTAGTATAGGGACGGCGGTGGTGAACACTGAAGCTTTCTTT. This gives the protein CASSIGTAVVNTEAFF.

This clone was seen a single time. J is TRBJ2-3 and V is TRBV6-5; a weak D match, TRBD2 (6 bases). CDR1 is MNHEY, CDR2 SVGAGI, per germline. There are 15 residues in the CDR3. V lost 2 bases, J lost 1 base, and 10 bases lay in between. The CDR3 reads CASSYAGPRTDTQYF. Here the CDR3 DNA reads TGTGCCAGCAGTTACGCGGGACCCCGCACAGATACGCAGTATTTT.

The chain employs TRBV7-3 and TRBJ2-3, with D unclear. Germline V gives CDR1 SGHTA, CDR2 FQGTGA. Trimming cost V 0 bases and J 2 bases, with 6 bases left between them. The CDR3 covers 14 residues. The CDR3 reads CASSLTPSTDTQYF. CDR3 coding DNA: TGTGCCAGCAGCTTAACACCTTCCACAGATACGCAGTATTTT.

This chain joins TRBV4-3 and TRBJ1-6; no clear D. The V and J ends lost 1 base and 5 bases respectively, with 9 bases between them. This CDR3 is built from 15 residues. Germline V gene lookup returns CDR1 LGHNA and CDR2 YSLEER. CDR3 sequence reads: CASSQALLDNSPLHF. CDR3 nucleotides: TGCGCCAGCAGCCAAGCTCTTTTGGATAATTCACCCCTCCACTTT.

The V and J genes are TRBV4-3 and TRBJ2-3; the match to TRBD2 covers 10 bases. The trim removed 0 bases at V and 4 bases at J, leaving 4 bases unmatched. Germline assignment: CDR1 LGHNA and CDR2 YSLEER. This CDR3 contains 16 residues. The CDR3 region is CASSQDFSGGPDTQYF. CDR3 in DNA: TGCGCCAGCAGCCAAGATTTTAGCGGGGGGCCAGATACGCAGTATTTT.